This T cell receptor beta chain stems from a study of T-cell reconstitution after alpha-beta-depleted transplantation in children. The CDR3 spans 13 residues. Trimming removed 1 base at V and 6 bases at J, with 7 bases between. This clonotype was recorded many times. It was with unique molecular identifiers that the TCRbeta library was prepared. From the PCR reads, TCRdb called clonotypes with MiXCR, one entry per CDR3 protein. The sample includes about 610,000 distinct CDR3 sequences, about 10% of them seen just once. This clonotype was obtained from a human donor who donated a stem cell graft to a child with acute myeloid leukemia. The chain couples TRBV12-3 or TRBV12-4 to TRBJ2-1; D call uncertain. The specimen was PBMCs from the stem cell graft donor, collected from the stem cell graft. The CDR3: CASSLGPLNEQFF. DNA for the CDR3: TGTGCCAGCAGTTTAGGCCCCCTCAATGAGCAGTTCTTC.